This T cell receptor (beta chain) was captured in a study of shared T cell receptors in the human thymus. The CDR3 runs 16 residues. CDR1 and CDR2 from the germline V gene are MGHRA and YSYEKL. With V trimmed by 1 base and J by 4 bases, 8 bases remained unmatched. Profiling relied on immunoSEQ multiplex PCR, and the TCRdb table lists in-frame clones only, not all of them. The sample has 700,000 or so clones, 70% to 90% seen once; the top ten hold over 0.008%. The data were also submitted as part of a second study, on human thymus T cells.

The clonotype comes from a girl in the first two years of life with a congenital heart defect. This sequence joins TRBV4-1 and TRBJ2-7; TRBD1 matches 9 bases. Sequences were obtained from thymocytes. CDR3 nucleotide sequence: TGCGCCAGCAGCCAAGTCACACAGGGGGCCCAATACGAGCAGTACTTC. Translated: CASSQVTQGAQYEQYF.